Listed below are T cell receptor beta chains from one sample, sequenced in a study of shared clonotypes between healthy human individuals. The table came from immunoSEQ multiplex PCR; TCRdb's copy has only in-frame clones and leaves some out. This sample has 2 million to 3 million clones, with around nine tenths found just once. Sequences were obtained from naive CD4+ T cells sorted from blood. Every receptor here comes from a man younger than 30 in good health. The CDR3 runs from the conserved cysteine through the conserved F or W. Each record gives: V gene, D gene, clone size, J gene, CDR3 DNA, CDR3 protein. The D gene is left open where the match is weak. Rows may omit the clone size; those that give it use once, few, many or a size class.

TRBV20-1	NA	NA	TRBJ2-3	TGCATTGAGGTAGGTACCGATACGCAGTATTTT	CIEVGTDTQYF
TRBV11-2	NA	NA	TRBJ1-1	TGTGCCAGCAGCTTAGACAGGGGACGGAGCACTGAAGCTTTCTTT	CASSLDRGRSTEAFF
TRBV11-2	NA	NA	TRBJ2-7	TGTGCCAGCAGCTCACAGGGTATCGGCGAGCAGTACTTC	CASSSQGIGEQYF
TRBV14	NA	few	TRBJ2-2	TGTGCCAGCAGCCACCTGGACTTACGTGGGCCCGGGGAGCTGTTTTTT	CASSHLDLRGPGELFF
TRBV19	TRBD1	NA	TRBJ1-2	TGTGCCAGTAGCCCACAAGGGGACAGGGGCGTAGGTGGCTACACCTTC	CASSPQGDRGVGGYTF
TRBV4-1	TRBD2	NA	TRBJ2-7	TGCGCCAGCAGCCACCCCGGTACTAGCGAGTACGAGCAGTACTTC	CASSHPGTSEYEQYF
TRBV2	TRBD2	NA	TRBJ2-5	TGTGCCAGCAGAATCGCTAGCGGCCAAGAGACCCAGTACTTC	CASRIASGQETQYF
TRBV5-5	NA	NA	TRBJ2-2	TGTGCCAGCAGCTTGGCGGGGAGCTACACCGGGGAGCTGTTTTTT	CASSLAGSYTGELFF
TRBV4-3	NA	NA	TRBJ1-2	TGCGCCAGCAGCCAAGATGGGGGGATTAACTATGGCTACACCTTC	CASSQDGGINYGYTF
TRBV25-1	NA	NA	TRBJ2-2	TGTGCCAGCAGTGAACTAGACAGGAACACCGGGGAGCTGTTTTTT	CASSELDRNTGELFF
TRBV6-1	TRBD1	NA	TRBJ1-1	TGTGCCAGCAGTGAAGTCCACACCCCGGGACAGTTAATTTGGGACACTGAAGCTTTCTTT	CASSEVHTPGQLIWDTEAFF